The sequence of this TCR beta chain was determined in a study of human T cells and chemical hapten exposure. Study-wide results and caveats: Donor immune responses may differ from healthy people's, since all donors had alopecia. No change in TCRs above 1 in 1000 frequency was produced by DPC sensitization.

TCRdb itself ran the RACE reads through MiXCR, one entry per CDR3 protein. The sample carries under 200,000 distinct CDR3 sequences, around a quarter recorded once. Regarding this clonotype: Its target is unknown.

Germline V gene sequence: CDR1 SGHRS, CDR2 YFSETQ. This CDR3 contains 14 residues. V lost 1 base and J lost 4, with 8 bases in between. Time point in this sample: patch test 3, about 24 weeks after DPC sensitization. Treatment specified: therapeutic diphenylcyclopropenone sensitization with weekly scalp DPC. The J gene is TRBJ2-2, the V gene TRBV5-1; D is uncertain. The source of this sequence is a woman younger than 30 with alopecia areata. Some clones in this sample may be carry-over from other donors' samples. The sample in question was whole blood, obtained in connection with sensitization to the hapten diphenylcyclopropenone (DPC). CDR3 in amino acids: CASSLKTSTGELFF. CDR3 bases: TGCGCCAGCAGCTTGAAGACGAGCACCGGGGAGCTGTTTTTT.